The 12 T cell receptor beta chains in this list originate from one sample, sequenced in a study of identical twins. One entry per CDR3 protein results from TCRdb running MiXCR on the 5' RACE reads. Of under 900,000 distinct CDR3 sequences in the sample, 9% to 15% are singletons; the top ten hold around 1.6%. These data are also associated with another study on yellow fever vaccine responses in identical twins.

Sequenced input: PBMCs. The receptors come from a woman under 30 in good health.

This clonotype was seen many times. The chain links TRBV7-9 to TRBJ1-3, with 7 positions matching TRBD1. The J segment lost 0 bases and the V segment lost 5 bases, leaving 7 bases of the junction unmatched. Germline CDR1 reads SEHNR; CDR2 reads FQNEAQ (reference sequence). This CDR3 is 16 amino acids long. DNA of the CDR3: TGTGCCAGCAGCGCTCGGGACAGACGCTCTGGAAACACCATATATTTT. It is translated as CASSARDRRSGNTIYF.

The chain couples TRBV29-1 to TRBJ1-1, with D hard to call. From germline, CDR1 is SQVTM and CDR2 ANQGSEA. Trimming stripped 0 bases from V and 6 bases from J, with 11 bases between. This CDR3 has 13 amino acids. The CDR3: CSVEERRESEAFF. The CDR3, as DNA: TGCAGCGTTGAAGAGCGGCGTGAGTCTGAAGCTTTCTTT.

V is TRBV29-1 and J is TRBJ2-2; D not certain. Per germline, CDR1 SQVTM and CDR2 ANQGSEA. V shed 4 bases and J shed 1 base, with 7 bases lying between them. CDR3 length: 13 residues. The CDR3 DNA is TGCAGCGTTGTAGCAGGGAACACCGGGGAGCTGTTTTTT. Translation gives CSVVAGNTGELFF.

This chain links TRBV18 with TRBJ2-1; tentatively, D is TRBD2 (7 bases). V was cut by 2 bases and J by 15 bases, with 14 bases left in between. There are 12 residues in the CDR3. Germline V gene lookup returns CDR1 KGHSH and CDR2 LQKENI. Here the CDR3 reads CASSPEGGFAFF. As DNA, the CDR3 is TGTGCCAGCTCACCAGAGGGGGGGTTTGCGTTCTTC. Variable domain in full (rest from reference TRBV18 and TRBJ2-1): NAGVMQNPRHLVRRRGQEARLRCSPMKGHSHVYWYRQLPEEGLKFMVYLQKENIIDESGMPKERFSAEFPKEGPSILRIQQVVRGDSAAYFCASSPEGGFAFFGPGTRLTVL.

This clonotype was seen repeatedly, ten times or more. This chain connects TRBV7-7 to TRBJ2-2; no clear D. The CDR3 loop spans 14 amino acids. CDR1 is SSHAT, CDR2 FNYEAQ, per germline (reference sequence). V gave up 1 base and J gave up 5 bases, with 8 bases separating them. The CDR3 spells CASSLDARTGELFF. The CDR3 coding sequence is TGTGCCAGCAGCTTAGACGCGCGAACCGGGGAGCTGTTTTTT.

The V call is TRBV7-9, the J call TRBJ2-6; no definite D call. The CDR3 totals 17 residues. The V gene lost 1 base and the J gene lost 0 bases, with 10 bases spanning the gap. Per germline, CDR1 SEHNR and CDR2 FQNEAQ (reference sequence). This chain's CDR3 is CASSLVSGPSGANVLTF. The CDR3 DNA is TGTGCCAGCAGCTTAGTGTCAGGTCCCTCTGGGGCCAACGTCCTGACTTTC.

CDR3 in DNA: TGTGCCACCGGGTCAGGGCTCCTAGGGACAGATACGCAGTATTTT. Amino acids: CATGSGLLGTDTQYF. The J gene is TRBJ2-3, the V gene TRBV6-1, with D perhaps TRBD1 (5 bases). The CDR3 is made up of 15 amino acids. CDR1 and CDR2 from the germline V gene are MNHNS and SASEGT. Trimming pared 10 bases from V and 3 bases from J, leaving 20 bases between.

A few counts support this clonotype. The J gene is TRBJ2-7, the V gene TRBV29-1; unclear D gene. CDR3 length equals 14 residues. Germline V gene data show CDR1 as SQVTM and CDR2 as ANQGSEA. V dropped 4 bases and J dropped 0 bases, with 13 bases sitting between them. CDR3 region: CSVVGPYGSYEQYF. The CDR3 DNA reads TGCAGCGTTGTCGGACCGTACGGCTCCTACGAGCAGTACTTC.

This clonotype was seen a few times. The V gene is TRBV7-2, the J gene TRBJ2-7; D possibly corresponds to TRBD2 (6 bases). The germline V gene encodes CDR1 SGHTA and CDR2 FQGNSA. V gave up 5 bases and J gave up 3 bases, with 17 bases separating them. The CDR3 runs 15 residues. The CDR3 is CASSRGAGLLYEQYF. The CDR3 DNA reads TGTGCCAGCAGCCGGGGAGCGGGCCTCCTCTACGAGCAGTACTTC.

There are many counts of this clonotype. The chain joins TRBV6-5 to TRBJ2-5, with 10 bases that match TRBD1. The CDR3 contains 16 residues. J gave up 1 base and V 1 base, and 3 bases lay outside the gene matches. Germline CDR1 reads MNHEY; CDR2 reads SVGAGI. CDR3 in amino acids: CASSYFRDRGQETQYF. Here the CDR3 DNA reads TGTGCCAGCAGTTACTTCCGGGACAGGGGCCAAGAGACCCAGTACTTC.

This chain joins TRBV7-6 and TRBJ2-7, with 9 bases that match TRBD1. In germline, CDR1 is SGHVS, CDR2 FNYEAQ. The ends lost 5 bases at V and 3 bases at J; junction bases unmatched: 11. The CDR3 is 16 residues long. CDR3 bases: TGTGCCAGCAGCCCAGGCGCGGGACAGGGACTCTACGAGCAGTACTTC. It yields the protein CASSPGAGQGLYEQYF.

The rearrangement joins TRBV7-9 to TRBJ2-2; D is uncertain. The CDR3 extends over 13 amino acids. Per germline, CDR1 SEHNR and CDR2 FQNEAQ (reference sequence). Trimming removed 5 bases at V and 6 bases at J, with 10 bases between. Written as DNA, the CDR3 is TGTGCCAGCAGCACGGACGGCCCCGGGGAGCTGTTTTTT. As protein: CASSTDGPGELFF.